This TCR beta chain was captured in a study of T-cell reconstitution after alpha-beta-depleted transplantation in children. V dropped 5 bases and J dropped 7; count of bases not matched to a gene: 8. Germline-derived CDR1 and CDR2 are PRHDT and FYEKMQ (reference sequence). This CDR3 has 13 amino acids. As regards this clonotype: Its specificity is unknown.

Points from the study as a whole: Alpha-beta T cells about two months after transplant reportedly derived from several hundred expanded graft clones. Day-60 TCRbeta diversity that was high in some patients was derived from surviving recipient T cells and thymic progenitors. After one year, T-cell counts and TCRbeta diversity mostly came from new T cells.

This sample's TCRbeta library carried unique molecular identifier barcodes. TCRdb passed the PCR reads through MiXCR, listing each CDR3 protein once. Counted here are about 460,000 distinct CDR3 sequences, over 9.5% occurring once; the ten biggest clones make up approximately 2%. The TCR was taken from a child younger than 10 with inherited bone marrow failure, due to receive a stem cell transplant. The J gene is TRBJ2-7, the V gene TRBV13, with 7 positions matching TRBD2. The sample was PBMCs, taken before TCRalphabeta/CD19-depleted stem cell transplant. CDR3 region: CASSDPAGMEQYF. The CDR3 region has the DNA TGTGCCAGCAGCGACCCAGCGGGAATGGAGCAGTACTTC.